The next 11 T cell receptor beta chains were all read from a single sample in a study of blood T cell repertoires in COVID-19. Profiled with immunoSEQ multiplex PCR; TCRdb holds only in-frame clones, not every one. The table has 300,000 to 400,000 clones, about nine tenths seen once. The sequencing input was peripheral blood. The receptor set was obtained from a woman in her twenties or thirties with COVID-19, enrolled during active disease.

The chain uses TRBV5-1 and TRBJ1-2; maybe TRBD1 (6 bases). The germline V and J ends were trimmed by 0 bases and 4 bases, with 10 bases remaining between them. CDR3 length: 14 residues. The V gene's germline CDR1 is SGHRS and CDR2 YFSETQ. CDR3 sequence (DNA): TGCGCCAGCAGCTTGGGACAGGCGATCTATGGCTACACCTTC. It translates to CASSLGQAIYGYTF.

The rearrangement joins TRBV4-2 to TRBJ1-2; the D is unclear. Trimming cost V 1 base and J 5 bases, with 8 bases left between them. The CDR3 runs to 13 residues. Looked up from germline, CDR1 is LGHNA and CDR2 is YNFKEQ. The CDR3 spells CASSQVGQYGYTF. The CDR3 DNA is TGTGCCAGCAGCCAAGTGGGCCAATATGGCTACACCTTC.

The DNA for the CDR3 is TGTGCCAGCAGCTTTAGCTGGGACAGGGGTTATGGCTACACCTTC. Its translation is CASSFSWDRGYGYTF. V is TRBV9 and J is TRBJ1-2, with TRBD1 identical over 10 bases. From germline, CDR1 is SGDLS and CDR2 YYNGEE. The CDR3 runs to 15 residues. V lost 4 bases to trimming and J lost 5 bases; unmatched junction nucleotides: 8.

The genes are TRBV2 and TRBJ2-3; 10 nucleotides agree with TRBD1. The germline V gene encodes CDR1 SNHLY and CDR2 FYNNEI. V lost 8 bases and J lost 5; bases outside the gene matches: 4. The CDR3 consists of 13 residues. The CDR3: CASGQGVLDTQYF. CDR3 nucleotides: TGTGCCAGCGGACAGGGGGTCTTAGATACGCAGTATTTT.

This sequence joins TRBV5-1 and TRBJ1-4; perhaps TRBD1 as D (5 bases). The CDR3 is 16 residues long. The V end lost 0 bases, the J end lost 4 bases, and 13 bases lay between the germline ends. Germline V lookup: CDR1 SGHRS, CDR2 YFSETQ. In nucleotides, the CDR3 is TGCGCCAGCAGCTTGGCCCCAGGGTCGCTTAATGAAAAACTGTTTTTT. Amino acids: CASSLAPGSLNEKLFF.

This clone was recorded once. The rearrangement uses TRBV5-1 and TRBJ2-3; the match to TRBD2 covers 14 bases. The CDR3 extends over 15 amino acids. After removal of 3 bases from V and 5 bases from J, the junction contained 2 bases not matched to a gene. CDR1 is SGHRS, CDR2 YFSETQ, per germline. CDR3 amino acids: CASSSGTSGGDTQYF. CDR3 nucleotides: TGCGCCAGCAGCTCCGGGACTAGCGGGGGAGATACGCAGTATTTT.

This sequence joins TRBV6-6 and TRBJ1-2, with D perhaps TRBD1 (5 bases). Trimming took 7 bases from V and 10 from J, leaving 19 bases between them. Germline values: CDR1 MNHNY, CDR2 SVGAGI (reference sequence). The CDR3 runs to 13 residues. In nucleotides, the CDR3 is TGTGCCAGCACTAGAGACGGGGGGTTGGTCTACACCTTC. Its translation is CASTRDGGLVYTF.

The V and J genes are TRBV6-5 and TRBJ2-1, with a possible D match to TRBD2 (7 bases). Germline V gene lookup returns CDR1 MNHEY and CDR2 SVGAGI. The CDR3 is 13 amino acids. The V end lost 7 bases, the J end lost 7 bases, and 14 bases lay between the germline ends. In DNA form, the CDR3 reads TGTGCCAGCACACGGGGGGCCCTAAATGAGCAGTTCTTC. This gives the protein CASTRGALNEQFF.

CDR3 sequence: CATSSSGGINEQFF. As DNA, the CDR3 is TGTGCCACCTCCTCTAGCGGGGGAATCAATGAGCAGTTCTTC. The V gene is TRBV6-6, the J gene TRBJ2-1, with 10 bases matching TRBD2. Germline-derived CDR1 and CDR2 are MNHNY and SVGAGI (reference sequence). J was trimmed by 6 bases and V by 10 bases; bases with no gene match: 9. The CDR3 loop spans 14 amino acids.

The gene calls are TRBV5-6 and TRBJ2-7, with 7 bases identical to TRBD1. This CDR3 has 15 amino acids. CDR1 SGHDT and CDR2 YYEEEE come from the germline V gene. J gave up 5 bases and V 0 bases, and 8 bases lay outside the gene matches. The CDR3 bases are TGTGCCAGCAGCTTGGTAGGAGAGACAGGGAACGAGCAGTACTTC. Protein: CASSLVGETGNEQYF.

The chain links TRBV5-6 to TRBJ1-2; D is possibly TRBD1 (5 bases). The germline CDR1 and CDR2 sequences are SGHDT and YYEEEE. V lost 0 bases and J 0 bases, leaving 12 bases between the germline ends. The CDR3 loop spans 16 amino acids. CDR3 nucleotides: TGTGCCAGCAGCTTGGTGGAGGGGAGGGCTAACTATGGCTACACCTTC. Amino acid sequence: CASSLVEGRANYGYTF.